This record concerns one T cell receptor (beta chain) sequence. These data are taken from a study of immune characterization of retroperitoneal liposarcoma. TCRdb fed the PCR reads into MiXCR, producing one record per CDR3 protein. The sample records some 1,600 distinct CDR3 sequences, around 50% being singletons. This CDR3 region has 13 residues. Germline V CDR1 and CDR2: SGHNT, YENEEA. V lost 1 base to trimming and J lost 10 bases; unmatched junction nucleotides: 4. The sequence was obtained from a female donor with retroperitoneal liposarcoma. This rearrangement joins TRBV11-3 to TRBJ2-1; 7 bases are a match to TRBD2. Sequenced sample: tumor tissue. The CDR3 nucleotides are TGTGCCAGCAGCTTAGGGACTAGTTCCGAGCAGTTCTTC. It yields the protein CASSLGTSSEQFF.